The source of this T cell receptor beta chain is a study of T cells expressing NK-cell markers. The CDR3 is 17 residues long. CDR1 is SNHLY, CDR2 FYNNEI, per germline. Remarks on this clonotype: Its antigen is currently unknown.

A 5'RACE template switching approach incorporating UMIs was used to make TCR beta cDNA. With the 5' RACE reads reprocessed, TCRdb shows one record per CDR3 protein and no DNA. This sample's table has around 380,000 distinct CDR3 sequences. Study results and caveats: Clarity on HCMV specificity was lacking for the expanded NKG2C+ T cell clones. For six donors, the dominant NKG2C+ clonotypes made up about 1.0-7.0% of their CD8+ T cells. Researchers report these clonotypes also headed the CD3+CD56-NKG2C+ fraction in four donors.

V is TRBV2 and J is TRBJ2-1; absent DNA, TCRdb's TRBD2 call cannot be checked. Sequencing was performed on blood T cells: a sorted CD56 or NKG2C T cell subset, CD4+ or CD8+ T cells, or bulk PBMC T cells (not recorded which). The TCR comes from a woman aged 45-65 years in good health. The CDR3 loop is CASNGVAGEASYNEQFF.